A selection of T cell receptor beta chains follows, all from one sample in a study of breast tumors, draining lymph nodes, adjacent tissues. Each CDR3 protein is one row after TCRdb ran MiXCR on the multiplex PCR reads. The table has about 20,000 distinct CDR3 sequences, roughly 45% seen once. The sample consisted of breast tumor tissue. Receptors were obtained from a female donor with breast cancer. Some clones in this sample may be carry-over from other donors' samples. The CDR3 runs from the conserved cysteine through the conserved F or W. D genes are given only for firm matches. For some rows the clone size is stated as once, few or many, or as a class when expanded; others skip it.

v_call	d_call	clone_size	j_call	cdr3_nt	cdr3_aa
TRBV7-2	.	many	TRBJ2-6	TGTGCCAGCAGCCAAGGGGTTCTGGGGGCGGGGGGGGCCAACGTCCTGACTTTC	CASSQGVLGAGGANVLTF
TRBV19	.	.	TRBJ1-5	TGTGCCAGTAGTACCGGATGGGACGCCAACAATCAGCCCCAGCATTTT	CASSTGWDANNQPQHF
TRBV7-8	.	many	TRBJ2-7	TGTGCCAGTGGGGAGACGTACGAGCAGTACTTC	CASGETYEQYF
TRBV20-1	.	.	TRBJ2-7	TGCAGTGCTGGCGACAGGCCACACGAGCAGTACTTC	CSAGDRPHEQYF
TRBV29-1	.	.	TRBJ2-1	TGCAGCTTTCGACGAGGAGGTGAGCAGTTCTTC	CSFRRGGEQFF
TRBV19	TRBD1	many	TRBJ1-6	TGTGCCAGTCGGGACAGCCCGAGCGGGCCTAATTCACCCCTCCACTTT	CASRDSPSGPNSPLHF
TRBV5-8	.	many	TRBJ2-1	TGTGCCAGCAACTTCGGGTCCAATGAGCAGTTCTTC	CASNFGSNEQFF
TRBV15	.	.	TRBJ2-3	TGTGCCACCAGCAGAGATGGGAACCTAGGAGATACGCAGTATTTT	CATSRDGNLGDTQYF
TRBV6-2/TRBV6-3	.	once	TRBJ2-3	TGTGCCCGCAGGGAGACAGTCCTTCGCACAGGTACGCAGTATTTT	CARRETVLRTGTQYF
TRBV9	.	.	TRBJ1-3	TGTGCCAGCAGTTCCCAGATTTCTGGAAACACCATATATTTT	CASSSQISGNTIYF
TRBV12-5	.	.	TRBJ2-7	TGTGCTAGTGGTAACTACGAGCAGTACTTC	CASGNYEQYF
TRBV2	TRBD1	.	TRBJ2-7	TGTGCCAGCACCCGAATGGGACAGGCGGCCTACGAGCAGTACTTC	CASTRMGQAAYEQYF
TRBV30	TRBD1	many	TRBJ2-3	TGTGCCTGGAGTCCAAAAAGAGGGGGCGGGACAGATACGCAGTATTTT	CAWSPKRGGGTDTQYF
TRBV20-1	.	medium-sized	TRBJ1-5	TGCAGTGCTAGGCCTCCCAATCAGCCCCAGCATTTT	CSARPPNQPQHF
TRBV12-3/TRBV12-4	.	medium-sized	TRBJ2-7	TGTGCCAGCGGGGGGATAAACGAGCAGTACTTC	CASGGINEQYF
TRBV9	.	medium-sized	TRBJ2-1	TGTGCCAGCAGCGTGACAGCCAGCTCCTACAATGAGCAGTTCTTC	CASSVTASSYNEQFF
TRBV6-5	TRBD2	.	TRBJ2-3	TGTGCCAGCAGGGGGGGACTAGCGGCTCCGAGCACAGATACGCAGTATTTT	CASRGGLAAPSTDTQYF
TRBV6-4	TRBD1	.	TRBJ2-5	TGTGCCAGCAGTGACGGGACAGGGGGCAATCAGCCCCAGTACTTC	CASSDGTGGNQPQYF
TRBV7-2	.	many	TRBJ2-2	TGTGCCAGCAGCTTTAGTTGGAGAATCGCGAACACCGGGGAGCTGTTTTTT	CASSFSWRIANTGELFF
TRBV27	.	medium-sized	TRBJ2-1	TGTGCCAGCAGTCGGGGTCACAATGAGCAGTTCTTC	CASSRGHNEQFF
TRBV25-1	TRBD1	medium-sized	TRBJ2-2	TGTGCCAGCAGTGACCGACCACAGGGGGGGGAGCTGTTTTTT	CASSDRPQGGELFF
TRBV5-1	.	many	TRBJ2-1	TGCGCCAGCAGCAAACTACAAGCGGAGCAGTTCTTC	CASSKLQAEQFF
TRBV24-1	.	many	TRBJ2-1	TGTGCCACCAGTGACGGCAGGGTCGATGAGCAGTTCTTC	CATSDGRVDEQFF
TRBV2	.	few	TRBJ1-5	TGTGCCAGCAGTCCGGACAGCAATCAGCCCCAGCATTTT	CASSPDSNQPQHF
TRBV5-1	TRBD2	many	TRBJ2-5	TGCGCCAGCAGCTTGGCTCCCCCCTCCCTCGGGACTAGCGGGAGCCGTAAAGAGACCCAGTACTTC	CASSLAPPSLGTSGSRKETQYF
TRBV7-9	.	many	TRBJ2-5	TGTGCCAGCAGCCCGGGGGGCGGAACCAAAGAGACCCAGTACTTC	CASSPGGGTKETQYF
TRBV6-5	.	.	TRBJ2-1	TGTGCCAGCAGTCACTCCTCTTCCCCCGGGACCTACAATGAGCAGTTCTTC	CASSHSSSPGTYNEQFF
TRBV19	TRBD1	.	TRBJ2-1	TGTGCCAGTAGTCCCCGGGACAGGTCCTACAATGAGCAGTTCTTC	CASSPRDRSYNEQFF
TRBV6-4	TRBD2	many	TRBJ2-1	TGTGCCAGCAGTGCCGATGTGGCGGGAGCATACAATGAGCAGTTCTTC	CASSADVAGAYNEQFF
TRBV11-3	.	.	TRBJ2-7	TGTGCCAGCAGCTTAGCGGGACCACTCTACGAGCAGCGCTTC	CASSLAGPLYEQRF
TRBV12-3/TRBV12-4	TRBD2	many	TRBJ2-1	TGTGCCAGCAGTTATGGACTAGCGGGGGGACCAGGTGAGCAGTTCTTC	CASSYGLAGGPGEQFF
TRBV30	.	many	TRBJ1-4	TGTGCCTGGAGTCCTACAGGGCTGGATGAAAAACTGTTTTTT	CAWSPTGLDEKLFF
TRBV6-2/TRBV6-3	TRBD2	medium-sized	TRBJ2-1	TGTGCCAGCATTACTTCTAGCGGGAGTGGTGATGAGCAGTTCTTC	CASITSSGSGDEQFF
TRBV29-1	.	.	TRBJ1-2	TGCAGCGTTGGCACAGGCTACACCTTC	CSVGTGYTF
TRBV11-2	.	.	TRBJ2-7	TGTGCCAGCAGCTTGGATTTCGGGCCAGTGAACTACGAGCAGTACTTC	CASSLDFGPVNYEQYF
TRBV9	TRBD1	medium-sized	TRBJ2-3	TGTGCCAGCAGCCGGACAGGGGGCGGCACAGATACGCAGTATTTT	CASSRTGGGTDTQYF
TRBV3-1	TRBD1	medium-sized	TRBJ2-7	TGTGCCAGCAGGGACAGGGGGCGATACGAGCAGTACTTC	CASRDRGRYEQYF
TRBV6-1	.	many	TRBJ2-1	TGTGCCAGCAGGAGAGACAATGAGCAGTTCTTC	CASRRDNEQFF
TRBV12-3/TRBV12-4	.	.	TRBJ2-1	TGCGCCAGCAGGGGCACGAGGGAGGCATACAATGAGCAGTTCTTC	CASRGTREAYNEQFF
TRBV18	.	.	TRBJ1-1	TGTGCCAGCTCACCACTCCTTGACACTGAAGCTTTCTTT	CASSPLLDTEAFF
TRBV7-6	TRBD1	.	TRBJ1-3	TGTGCCAGCAGCTTAGGTCCCGGGACAGGCGCCTACGAGTCTGGAAACACCATATATTTT	CASSLGPGTGAYESGNTIYF
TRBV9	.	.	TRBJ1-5	TGTGCCAGCAGCGTTGGGGGGGGAGGCAATCAGCCCCAGCATTTT	CASSVGGGGNQPQHF
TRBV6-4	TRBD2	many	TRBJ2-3	TGTGCCAGCAGTGAACGAGCGGGAGCTGCAGATACGCAGTATTTT	CASSERAGAADTQYF
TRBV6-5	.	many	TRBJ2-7	TGTGCCAGCAGTCACTCGAGGGGTAGCGCGACCTCCTACGAGCAGTACTTC	CASSHSRGSATSYEQYF